The present TCR beta chain was sequenced within a study of blood T cells in healthy people across ages. Trimming stripped 4 bases from V and 9 bases from J, with 15 bases between. Germline lookup yields CDR1 GTSNPN and CDR2 SVGIG (reference sequence). This CDR3 spans 12 amino acids. Primers used in a second PCR of about 6 to 11 cycles were a sample-barcoded 5' primer and a J-beta primer mix. The authors tagged each cDNA molecule using a template-switch adaptor with 12 random nucleotides. From the 5' RACE reads, TCRdb called clonotypes with MiXCR, one entry per CDR3 protein. This repertoire shows about 700,000 distinct CDR3 sequences, less than 40% found once; its top ten account for 15%.

The sequence derives from a woman over 75 in good health. Sequencing was performed on blood. The genes are TRBV30 and TRBJ1-1, with a weak D call TRBD1 (5 bases). CDR3 bases: TGTGCCTGGACGGGGATGGTGGGGCAAGCTTTCTTT. It yields the protein CAWTGMVGQAFF.